Reported below is one T cell receptor beta chain. What it binds is unknown. These data belong to a study of monozygotic twins with inflammatory bowel disease. Study-wide points: Possibly because of limited power, concordant and discordant twins showed no difference in repertoire similarity. Heterogeneous immunosuppressive treatment regimens may have introduced variability into patient repertoires.

Blood samples of less than 3 ml were drawn from every donor. Every sample had its cDNA made across eight separate reactions. Reprocessing the 5' RACE reads, TCRdb reports a single entry for every CDR3 protein and omits DNA. Here the sample table reports around 190,000 distinct CDR3 sequences. CDR1 SEHNR and CDR2 FQNEAQ come from the germline V gene (reference sequence). The CDR3 is 13 amino acids. The J gene is TRBJ1-1, the V gene TRBV7-9; TCRdb's assignment of TRBD1 cannot be checked, as there is no DNA. This receptor was obtained from a human donor with ulcerative colitis or Crohn's disease, or a healthy co-twin of an affected twin (not recorded which). The sample was blood. CDR3 residues: CASKTTGATEAFF.